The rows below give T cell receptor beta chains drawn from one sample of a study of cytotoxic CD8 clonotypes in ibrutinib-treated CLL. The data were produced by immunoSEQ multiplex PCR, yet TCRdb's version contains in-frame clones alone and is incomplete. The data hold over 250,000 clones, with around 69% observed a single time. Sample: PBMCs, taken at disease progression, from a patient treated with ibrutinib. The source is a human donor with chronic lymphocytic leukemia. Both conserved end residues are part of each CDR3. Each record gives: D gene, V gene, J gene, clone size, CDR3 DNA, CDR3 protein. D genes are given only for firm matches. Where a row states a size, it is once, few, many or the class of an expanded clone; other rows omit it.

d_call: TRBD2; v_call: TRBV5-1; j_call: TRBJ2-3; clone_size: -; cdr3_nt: TGCGCCAGCAGGGCCGTGACTAGCGGGGTGGGTACGCAGTATTTT; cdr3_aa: CASRAVTSGVGTQYF
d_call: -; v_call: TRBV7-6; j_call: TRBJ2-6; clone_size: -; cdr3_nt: TGTGCCAGCAGCCCCTCCACTGGGGCCAACGTCCTGACTTTC; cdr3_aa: CASSPSTGANVLTF
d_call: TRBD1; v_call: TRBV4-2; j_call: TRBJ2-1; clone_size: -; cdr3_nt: TGTGCCAGCAGCCAAGAGCGGGCGCAGGGGGCGGATGAGCAGTTCTTC; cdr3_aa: CASSQERAQGADEQFF
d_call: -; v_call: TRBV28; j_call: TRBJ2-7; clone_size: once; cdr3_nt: TGTGCCAGCAGTTTCCCGGGACCGGCAAGGGAGCAGTACTTC; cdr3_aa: CASSFPGPAREQYF
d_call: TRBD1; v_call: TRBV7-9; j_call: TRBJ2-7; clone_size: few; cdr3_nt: TGTGCCAGCTCAATCCCCGGGACAGGGGGTTACGAGCAGTACTTC; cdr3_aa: CASSIPGTGGYEQYF
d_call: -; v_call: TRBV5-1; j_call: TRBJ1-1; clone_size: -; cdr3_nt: TGCGCCAGCAGCTTTATTGCAGGGACCAACACTGAAGCTTTCTTT; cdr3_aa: CASSFIAGTNTEAFF
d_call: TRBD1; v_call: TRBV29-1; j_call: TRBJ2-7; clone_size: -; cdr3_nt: TGCAGCGTGACCGGGACAGGGGGACTTTTGGCCTACGAGCAGTACTTC; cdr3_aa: CSVTGTGGLLAYEQYF
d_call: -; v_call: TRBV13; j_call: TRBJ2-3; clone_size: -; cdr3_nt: TGTGCCAGCAGCTTAGTTGGTGGAGATACGCAGTATTTT; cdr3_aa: CASSLVGGDTQYF
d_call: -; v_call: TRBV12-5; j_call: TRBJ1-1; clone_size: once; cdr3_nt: TGTGCTAGTGGTTTGGTACAAAACAGGATGAACACTGAAGCTTTCTTT; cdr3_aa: CASGLVQNRMNTEAFF
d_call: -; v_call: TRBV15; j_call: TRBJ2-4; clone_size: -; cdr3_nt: TGTGCCACCAGCAGAGATCCCGTGGGGGACGCGATAGCCAAAAACATTCAGTACTTC; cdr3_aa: CATSRDPVGDAIAKNIQYF
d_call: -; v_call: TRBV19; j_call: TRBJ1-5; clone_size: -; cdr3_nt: TGTGCCAGTAGTATTGGGGGCAATCAGCCCCAGCATTTT; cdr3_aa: CASSIGGNQPQHF
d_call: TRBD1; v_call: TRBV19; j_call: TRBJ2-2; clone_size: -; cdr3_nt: TGTGCCAGTAGCTACAACCTGCGGACAGGGGTGGGGACCGGGGAGCTGTTTTTT; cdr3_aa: CASSYNLRTGVGTGELFF
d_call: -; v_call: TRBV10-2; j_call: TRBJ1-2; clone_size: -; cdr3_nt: TGCGCCAGCAGTGAGGGGGGAGTTCGGTATGGCTACACCTTC; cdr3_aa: CASSEGGVRYGYTF
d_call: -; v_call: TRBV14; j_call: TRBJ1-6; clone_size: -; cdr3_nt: TGTGCCAGCAGCCAAGAATGGTCAGGGGTTCTTAATTCACCCCTCCACTTT; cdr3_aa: CASSQEWSGVLNSPLHF
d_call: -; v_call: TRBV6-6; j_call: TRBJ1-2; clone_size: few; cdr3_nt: TGTGCCAGCAGCCCCAGGGAGAACTATGGCTACACCTTC; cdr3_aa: CASSPRENYGYTF
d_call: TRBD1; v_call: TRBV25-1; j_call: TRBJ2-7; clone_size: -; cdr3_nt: TGTGCCAGCAGCCGGGACAGGGGATTAAGGGAGCAGTACTTC; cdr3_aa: CASSRDRGLREQYF
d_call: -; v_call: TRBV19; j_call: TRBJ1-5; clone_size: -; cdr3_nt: TGTGCCAGTAGTATAGGGTTTACTCAGCCCCAGCATTTT; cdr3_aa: CASSIGFTQPQHF
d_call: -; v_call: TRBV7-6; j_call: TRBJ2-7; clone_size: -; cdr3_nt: TGTGCCAGCAGCTTATTGCCGGTGAGAAGCTCCTACGAGCAGTACTTC; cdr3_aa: CASSLLPVRSSYEQYF
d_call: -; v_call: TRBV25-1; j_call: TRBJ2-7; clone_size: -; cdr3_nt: TGTGCCAGCAGTACCCGGACGTTCTCCTACGAGCAGTACTTC; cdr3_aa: CASSTRTFSYEQYF
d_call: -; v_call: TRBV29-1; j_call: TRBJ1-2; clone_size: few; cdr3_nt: TGCGTTATCCGGGGAGGGGTATTCGGCTACACCTTC; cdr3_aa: CVIRGGVFGYTF
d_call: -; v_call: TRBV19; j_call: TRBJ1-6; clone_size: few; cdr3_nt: TGTGCCAGTAGTATTAACGGAAATTCACCCCTCCACTTT; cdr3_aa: CASSINGNSPLHF
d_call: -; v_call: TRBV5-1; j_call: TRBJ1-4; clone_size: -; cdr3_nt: TGCGCCAGCAGCCCCTGGGGGATCGGTGAAAAACTGTTTTTT; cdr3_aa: CASSPWGIGEKLFF
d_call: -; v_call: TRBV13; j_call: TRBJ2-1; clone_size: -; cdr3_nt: TGTGCCAGCAGCCCTAACAGGGTCTACAATGAGCAGTTCTTC; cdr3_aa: CASSPNRVYNEQFF
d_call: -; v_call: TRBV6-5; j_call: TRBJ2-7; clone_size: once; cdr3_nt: TGTGCCAGCAGTTACTGGCAGTCAAGGGAGCAGTACTTC; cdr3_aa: CASSYWQSREQYF
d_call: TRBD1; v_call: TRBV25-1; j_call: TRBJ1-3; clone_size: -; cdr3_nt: TGTGCCAGCAGTGGATACAGGGGTTCTGGAAACACCATATATTTT; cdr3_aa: CASSGYRGSGNTIYF
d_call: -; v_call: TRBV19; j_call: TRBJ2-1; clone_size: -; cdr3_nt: TGTGCCAGTACCATGGGGCTCTCGGGGGACCCGCAGCAGTTCTTC; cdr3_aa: CASTMGLSGDPQQFF
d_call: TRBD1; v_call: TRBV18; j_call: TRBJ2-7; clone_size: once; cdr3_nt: TGTGCCAGCTCACCGTCGACAGGGGTAGGATACGAGCAGTACTTC; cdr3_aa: CASSPSTGVGYEQYF
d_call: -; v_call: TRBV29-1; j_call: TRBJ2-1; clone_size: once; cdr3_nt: TGCAGCGTTGAGAAGCCTCCTCAATACAATGAGCAGTTCTTC; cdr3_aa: CSVEKPPQYNEQFF
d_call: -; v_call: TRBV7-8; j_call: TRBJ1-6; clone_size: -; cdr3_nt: TGTGCCAGCAGCTTAGTTTTTGTGAGTTCACCCCTCCACTTT; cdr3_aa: CASSLVFVSSPLHF
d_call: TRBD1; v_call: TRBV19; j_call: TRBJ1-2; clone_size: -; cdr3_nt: TGTGCCAGTAGTATTTTTGGGACAGCCTTCTATGGCTACACCTTC; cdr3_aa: CASSIFGTAFYGYTF
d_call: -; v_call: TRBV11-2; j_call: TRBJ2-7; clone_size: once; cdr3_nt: TGTGCCAGCAGCCCGTTGGCAGGGCTTACCTACGAGCAGTACTTC; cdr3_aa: CASSPLAGLTYEQYF
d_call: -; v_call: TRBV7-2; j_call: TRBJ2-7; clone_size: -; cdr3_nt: TGTGCCAGCAGCTCAGCCACTAGGATCGGGGAGCAGTACTTC; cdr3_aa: CASSSATRIGEQYF
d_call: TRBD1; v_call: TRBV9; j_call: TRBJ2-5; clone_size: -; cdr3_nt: TGTGCCAGCAGCGCAGACGCCCGGGACAGAGAGACCCAGTACTTC; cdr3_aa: CASSADARDRETQYF
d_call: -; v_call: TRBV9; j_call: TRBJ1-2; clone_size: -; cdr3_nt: TGTGCCAGCAGGGAGTTGGGGCCTAACTATGGCTACACCTTC; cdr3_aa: CASRELGPNYGYTF
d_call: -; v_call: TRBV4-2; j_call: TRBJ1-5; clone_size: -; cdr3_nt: TGTGCCAGCAGCCAAGATCTGGCCAATCAGCCCCAGCATTTT; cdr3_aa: CASSQDLANQPQHF
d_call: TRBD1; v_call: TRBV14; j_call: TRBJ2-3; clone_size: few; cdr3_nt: TGTGCCAGCAGCCTTTCGACAGGGGGGGGCACAGATACGCAGTATTTT; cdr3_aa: CASSLSTGGGTDTQYF
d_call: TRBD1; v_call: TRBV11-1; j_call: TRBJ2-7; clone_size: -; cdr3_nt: TGTGCCAGCAGCAGAAACTCCGGGACAGGTTACTCCTACGAGCAGTACTTC; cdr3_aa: CASSRNSGTGYSYEQYF
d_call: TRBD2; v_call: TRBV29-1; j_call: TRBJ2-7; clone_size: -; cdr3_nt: TGCAGCGAAAAGCTAGCGGATCATTACGAGCAGTACTTC; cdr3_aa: CSEKLADHYEQYF
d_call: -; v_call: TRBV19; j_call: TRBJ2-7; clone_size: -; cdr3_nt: TGTGCCAGTAGTGGGTTGGACCTAAGCTATCAGCAGTACTTC; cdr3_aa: CASSGLDLSYQQYF
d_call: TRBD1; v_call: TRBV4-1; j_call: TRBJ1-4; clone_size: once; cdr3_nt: TGCGCCAGCAGCCTCGACCCCCTGTCGACAGGGGAAAAACTGTTTTTT; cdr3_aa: CASSLDPLSTGEKLFF
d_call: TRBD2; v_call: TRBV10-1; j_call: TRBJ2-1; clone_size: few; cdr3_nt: TGCGCCAGCAGTGAGTGGAGCGGGGGAACGTACAATGAGCAGTTCTTC; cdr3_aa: CASSEWSGGTYNEQFF
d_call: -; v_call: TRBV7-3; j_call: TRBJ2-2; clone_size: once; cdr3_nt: TGTGCCAGCAGCTTATTTGGGAGAGGGGGCACCGGGGAGCTGTTTTTT; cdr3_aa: CASSLFGRGGTGELFF
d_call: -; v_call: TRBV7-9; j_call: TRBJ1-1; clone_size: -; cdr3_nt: TGTGCCAGCAGCTCCGACGTGTGGTGGACTGAAGCTTTCTTT; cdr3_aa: CASSSDVWWTEAFF
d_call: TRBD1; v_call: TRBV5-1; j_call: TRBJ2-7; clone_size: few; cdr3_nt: TGCGCCAGCAGCTTGGTTGGGATACAGGGGTACGAGCAGTACTTC; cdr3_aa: CASSLVGIQGYEQYF
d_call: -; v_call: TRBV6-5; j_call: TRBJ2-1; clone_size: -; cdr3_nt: TGTGCCAGCCTAGGGAGCGGTTCAAGGAAGTTCTTC; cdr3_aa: CASLGSGSRKFF
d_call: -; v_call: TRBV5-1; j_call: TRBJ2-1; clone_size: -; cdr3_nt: TGCGCCAGCAGCTCCGGGGGTACACGGGGAGAGCAGTTCTTC; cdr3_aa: CASSSGGTRGEQFF
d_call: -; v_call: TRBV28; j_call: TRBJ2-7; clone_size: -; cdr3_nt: TGTGCCAGCAGTTCAGGGGAGCCCTACGAGCAGTACTTC; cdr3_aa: CASSSGEPYEQYF
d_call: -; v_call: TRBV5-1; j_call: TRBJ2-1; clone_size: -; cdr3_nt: TGCGCCAGCATTCTGGGCAATGAGCAGTTCTTC; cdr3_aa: CASILGNEQFF
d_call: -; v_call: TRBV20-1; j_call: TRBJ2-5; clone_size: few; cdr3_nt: TGCAGTGCTGGGAGGGAGACCCAGTACTTC; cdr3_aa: CSAGRETQYF
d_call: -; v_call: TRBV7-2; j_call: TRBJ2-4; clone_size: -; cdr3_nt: TGTGCCAGCAGCTTAGCGCAGGGAATCAAGGCCAAAAACATTCAGTACTTC; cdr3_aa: CASSLAQGIKAKNIQYF
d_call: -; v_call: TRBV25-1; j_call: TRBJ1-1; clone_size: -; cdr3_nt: TGTGCCAGCAGTCAAAAGTGGTTAACGGGAGCTTTCTTT; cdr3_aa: CASSQKWLTGAFF
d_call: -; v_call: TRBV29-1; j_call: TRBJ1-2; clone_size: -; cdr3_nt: TGCAGCGTTGAAGATCTTTCGGGCGGAACCTCTAACTATGGCTACACCTTC; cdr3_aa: CSVEDLSGGTSNYGYTF
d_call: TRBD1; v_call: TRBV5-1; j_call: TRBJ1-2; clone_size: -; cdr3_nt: TGCGCCAGCAGCTGGACCACAGGGGACTATGGCTACACCTTC; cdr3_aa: CASSWTTGDYGYTF
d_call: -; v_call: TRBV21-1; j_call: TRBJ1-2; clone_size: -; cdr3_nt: TGTGCCAGCAGCAAATCGTCGGAACCTTTTGGCTACACCTTC; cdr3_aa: CASSKSSEPFGYTF
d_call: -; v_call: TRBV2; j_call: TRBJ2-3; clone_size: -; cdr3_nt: TGTGCCAGCAGTGAAAAGGATTACACAGATACGCAGTATTTT; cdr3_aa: CASSEKDYTDTQYF